Listed here are 10 T cell receptor beta chains from one sample, sequenced in a study of cytomegalovirus exposure and HLA in healthy donors. 13 Jbeta primers and 60 Vbeta primers were used for the PCR. The table came from immunoSEQ multiplex PCR; TCRdb's copy has only in-frame clones and leaves some out. The sample lists 150,000 to 200,000 clones, around three quarters seen once, with around 1.5% in the top ten. Sequenced: PBMCs. Receptors originate from a middle-aged man in good health and CMV-seronegative.

V gene TRBV2 combines with J gene TRBJ2-7; D possibly corresponds to TRBD1 (5 bases). The V gene lost 6 bases and the J gene lost 2 bases, with 14 bases spanning the gap. Germline V gene data show CDR1 as SNHLY and CDR2 as FYNNEI. CDR3 size: 14 residues. This chain's CDR3 is CASSVGQSPYEQYF. The CDR3 nucleotides read TGTGCCAGCAGCGTGGGGCAGTCTCCCTACGAGCAGTACTTC.

This clone appeared a few times. CDR3: CASSLGLSSGDTEAFF. The DNA of the CDR3 is TGCGCCAGCAGCTTGGGGCTCTCTTCAGGGGACACTGAAGCTTTCTTT. The chain combines TRBV5-1 with TRBJ1-1; a weak D match, TRBD1 (6 bases). Between the trimmed V and J ends, which lost 0 bases and 3 bases, there was a span of 15 bases. The CDR3 loop spans 16 amino acids. Germline CDR1 reads SGHRS; CDR2 reads YFSETQ.

This chain connects TRBV30 to TRBJ2-1; TRBD2 agrees at 8 bases. Germline assignment: CDR1 GTSNPN and CDR2 SVGIG (reference sequence). The CDR3 has 16 residues. The V gene end was trimmed by 1 base and the J gene end by 3 bases; junction bases not matched to a gene: 8. The CDR3 is CAWSEIAGRFYNEQFF. DNA for the CDR3: TGTGCCTGGAGTGAGATAGCGGGAAGATTCTACAATGAGCAGTTCTTC.

The chain joins TRBV7-3 to TRBJ1-2; D is ambiguous. The CDR3 contains 10 residues. The germline V gene has CDR1 SGHTA and CDR2 FQGTGA. V gave up 2 bases and J gave up 8 bases, with 3 bases separating them. The CDR3 spells CASSLSGYTF. In DNA, the CDR3 is TGTGCCAGCAGCTTATCGGGCTACACCTTC.

V gene TRBV7-3 combines with J gene TRBJ2-1; D not resolved. This CDR3 is built from 12 residues. CDR1 and CDR2 from the germline V gene are SGHTA and FQGTGA. Trimming removed 4 bases from V and 7 bases from J, with 8 bases in between. CDR3 DNA sequence: TGTGCCAGCAGCTACGCGTTAAATGAGCAGTTCTTC. It codes for CASSYALNEQFF.

J is TRBJ2-3 and V is TRBV9; D is possibly TRBD2 (7 bases). Germline lookup yields CDR1 SGDLS and CDR2 YYNGEE. The CDR3 runs to 17 residues. The germline V and J ends were trimmed by 2 bases and 4 bases, with 20 bases remaining between them. In DNA form, the CDR3 reads TGTGCCAGCAGCGTTTTCGAGGGGGGAGGGGCCGCAGATACGCAGTATTTT. Translating gives CASSVFEGGGAADTQYF.

The chain joins TRBV5-4 to TRBJ2-3; TRBD2 matches 7 bases. The V and J ends lost 3 bases and 2 bases, in that order; junction bases with no gene match: 6. Germline loops: CDR1 SGHNT, CDR2 YYREEE (reference sequence). The CDR3 totals 15 residues. The CDR3 coding sequence is TGTGCCAGCAGCTCGCCCGGGACTAACACAGATACGCAGTATTTT. This encodes CASSSPGTNTDTQYF.

V gene TRBV28 combines with J gene TRBJ2-7; 10 bases agree with TRBD1. The CDR3 is made up of 15 amino acids. V trimming: 5 bases; J trimming: 2 bases; junction bases outside the gene matches: 6. Germline-derived CDR1 and CDR2 are MDHEN and SYDVKM. CDR3 sequence (DNA): TGTGCCAGCAGTATCGGACAGGGGGGAGCCTACGAGCAGTACTTC. Residues: CASSIGQGGAYEQYF.

The rearrangement links TRBV5-1 to TRBJ1-2, with no clear D. The CDR3 has 15 amino acids. The V end was cut by 3 bases, the J end by 4 bases, with 16 bases between. CDR1 is SGHRS, CDR2 YFSETQ, per germline. DNA for the CDR3: TGCGCCAGCAGCTATCGACAAAGCGGATTCTATGGCTACACCTTC. Its protein is CASSYRQSGFYGYTF.

The V gene is TRBV6-5, the J gene TRBJ1-5; a weak D match, TRBD1 (5 bases). The CDR3 runs to 15 residues. CDR1 is MNHEY, CDR2 SVGAGI, per germline. Trimming took 0 bases from V and 9 from J, leaving 15 bases between them. DNA for the CDR3: TGTGCCAGCAGTTACTCCCCCGGGGGACGGACGCCCCAGCATTTT. Translation gives CASSYSPGGRTPQHF.